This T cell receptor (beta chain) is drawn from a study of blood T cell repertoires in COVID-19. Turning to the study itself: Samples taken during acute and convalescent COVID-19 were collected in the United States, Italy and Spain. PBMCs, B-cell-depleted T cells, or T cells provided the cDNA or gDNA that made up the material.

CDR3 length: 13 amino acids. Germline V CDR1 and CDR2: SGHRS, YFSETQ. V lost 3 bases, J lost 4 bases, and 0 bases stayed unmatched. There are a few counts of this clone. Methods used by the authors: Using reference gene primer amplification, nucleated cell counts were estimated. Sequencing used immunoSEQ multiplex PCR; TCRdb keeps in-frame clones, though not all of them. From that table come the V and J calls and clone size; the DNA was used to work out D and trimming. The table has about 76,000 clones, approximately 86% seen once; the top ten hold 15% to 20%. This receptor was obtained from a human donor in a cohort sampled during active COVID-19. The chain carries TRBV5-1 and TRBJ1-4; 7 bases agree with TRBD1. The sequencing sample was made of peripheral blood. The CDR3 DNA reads TGCGCCAGCAGCTGGGACAGTAATGAAAAACTGTTTTTT. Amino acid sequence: CASSWDSNEKLFF. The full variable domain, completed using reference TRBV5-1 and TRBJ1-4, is KAGVTQTPRYLIKTRGQQVTLSCSPISGHRSVSWYQQTPGQGLQFLFEYFSETQRNKGNFPGRFSGRQFSNSRSEMNVSTLELGDSALYLCASSWDSNEKLFFGSGTQLSVL.